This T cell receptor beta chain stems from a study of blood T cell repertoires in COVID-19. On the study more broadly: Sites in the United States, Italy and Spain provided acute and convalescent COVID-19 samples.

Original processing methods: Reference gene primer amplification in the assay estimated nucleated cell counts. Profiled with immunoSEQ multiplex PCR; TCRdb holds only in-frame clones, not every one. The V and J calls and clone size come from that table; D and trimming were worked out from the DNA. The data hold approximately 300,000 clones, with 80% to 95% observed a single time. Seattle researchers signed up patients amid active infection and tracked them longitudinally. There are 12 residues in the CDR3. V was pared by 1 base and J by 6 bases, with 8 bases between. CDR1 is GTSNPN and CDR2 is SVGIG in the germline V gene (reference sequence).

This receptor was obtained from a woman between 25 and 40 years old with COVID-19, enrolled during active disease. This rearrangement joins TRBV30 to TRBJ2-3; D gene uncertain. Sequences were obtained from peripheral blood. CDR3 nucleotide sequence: TGTGCCTGGAGTGGGTTGAGGGATACGCAGTATTTT. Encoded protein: CAWSGLRDTQYF.